This T cell receptor beta chain was identified during a study of CD8 T cells in ankylosing spondylitis. Regarding the study as a whole: Some of the motif variants had earlier been found in reactive arthritis patients' fluid and blood. As reported, disease-linked clones showed significant enrichment in matched ankylosing spondylitis synovial fluid. It appeared that ankylosing spondylitis blood was characterized by a TCR beta motif of several highly homologous variants.

Preparation of TCR beta libraries was done by quantitative 5'-RACE with molecular barcodes. Each CDR3 protein gets one entry after TCRdb re-called the 5' RACE reads with MiXCR. The data contain some 200,000 distinct CDR3 sequences, around 13% of them singletons. This clonotype was observed a few times. The antigen is undetermined. The V gene's germline CDR1 is MNHEY and CDR2 SMNVEV (reference sequence). The J segment lost 2 bases and the V segment lost 5 bases, leaving 6 bases of the junction unmatched. The CDR3 consists of 14 residues. The sequence was obtained from a male donor with ankylosing spondylitis or in good health (not recorded which). V and J are TRBV27 and TRBJ2-7; TRBD1 aligns across 7 bases. Sample: blood, either unsorted or a sorted T cell fraction (not recorded which). CDR3 amino acids: CASSPTGAAYEQYF. CDR3 DNA: TGTGCCAGCAGTCCAACAGGGGCAGCCTACGAGCAGTACTTC.